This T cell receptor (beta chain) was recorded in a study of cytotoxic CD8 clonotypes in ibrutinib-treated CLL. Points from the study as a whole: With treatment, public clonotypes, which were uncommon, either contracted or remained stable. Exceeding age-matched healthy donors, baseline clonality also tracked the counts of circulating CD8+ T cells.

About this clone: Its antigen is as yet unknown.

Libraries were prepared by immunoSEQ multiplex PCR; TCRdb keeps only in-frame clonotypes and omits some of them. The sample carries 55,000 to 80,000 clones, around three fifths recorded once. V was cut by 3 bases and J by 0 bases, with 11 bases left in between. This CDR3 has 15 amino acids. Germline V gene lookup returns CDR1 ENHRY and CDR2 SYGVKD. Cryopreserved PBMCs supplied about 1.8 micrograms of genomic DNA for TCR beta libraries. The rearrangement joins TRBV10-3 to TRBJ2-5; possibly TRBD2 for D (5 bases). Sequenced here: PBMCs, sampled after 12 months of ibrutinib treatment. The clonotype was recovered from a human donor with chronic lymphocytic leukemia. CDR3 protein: CAISEGSDDQETQYF. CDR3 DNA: TGTGCCATCAGTGAAGGTAGCGATGACCAAGAGACCCAGTACTTC.